These T cell receptor beta chains were read from a single sample in a study of cytomegalovirus exposure and HLA in healthy donors. TCRdb's table, derived via immunoSEQ multiplex PCR, lists solely in-frame clones and lacks some. The sample lists around 140,000 clones, roughly four fifths occurring once. The sample consisted of PBMCs. All receptors come from a woman aged 45 to 65 in good health and CMV-seropositive. Each CDR3 is given without its conserved first and last residue. Each record gives: V gene, clone size, J gene, D gene, CDR3 protein. D genes are given only for firm matches. Size is stated for part of the rows, as once, few or many counts, or as a class when the clone is expanded.

TRBV27	NA	TRBJ2-1	TRBD2	ATRRRLAGGGF
TRBV25-1	NA	TRBJ1-1	NA	ASSDLSGDTEAF
TRBV5-5	NA	TRBJ1-5	NA	ASRTDPTFTQPQH
TRBV5-6	NA	TRBJ2-7	TRBD1	ASSVRDRVPEQY
TRBV5-1	NA	TRBJ1-4	NA	ASSSPGPGNEKLF
TRBV7-9	NA	TRBJ1-2	TRBD1	ASSLASLRQGSGYT
TRBV19	NA	TRBJ1-5	TRBD1	ASSIFGTGGTGNQPQH
TRBV7-9	NA	TRBJ1-2	NA	ASSSATGAGYT
TRBV9	once	TRBJ1-3	NA	ASSVEHSGNTIY
TRBV7-2	NA	TRBJ1-5	NA	ASSSHRNSNQPQH
TRBV11-2	NA	TRBJ1-3	TRBD1	ASSPGQLIFSGNTIY
TRBV6-6	few	TRBJ1-4	TRBD1	ASSIGTGLEKLF
TRBV4-3	NA	TRBJ1-2	NA	ASSQGASGGNYGYT
TRBV7-2	NA	TRBJ2-1	NA	ASSLVATTNNEQF
TRBV6-1	NA	TRBJ2-7	NA	ASRTGQPEAEQY
TRBV19	NA	TRBJ2-2	NA	ASRSTGNTGELF
TRBV5-1	few	TRBJ2-5	TRBD1	ASSSGQGSVETQY
TRBV7-9	few	TRBJ2-4	NA	ASSPSAGNSQY
TRBV6-5	NA	TRBJ1-1	NA	ASSYGRKDEAF
TRBV7-2	once	TRBJ2-3	NA	ASSRLGPTDTQY
TRBV5-1	NA	TRBJ2-7	NA	ASSLAATTYEQY
TRBV7-2	once	TRBJ2-3	TRBD1	ASSPDRGSTDTQY
TRBV7-9	NA	TRBJ2-1	TRBD1	ASSPGGQGYNEQF
TRBV18	NA	TRBJ1-2	NA	ASSPENYGYT
TRBV4-1	NA	TRBJ2-1	NA	ASSQPQHLYNEQF
TRBV7-3	NA	TRBJ1-1	NA	ASSLTRTKNTEAF
TRBV6-1	few	TRBJ2-3	TRBD2	ASSRWTSNADTQY
TRBV4-2	NA	TRBJ2-5	TRBD1	ASSQDWKGAQETQY
TRBV21-1	NA	TRBJ2-3	NA	ASSISVKTNRAASLPDTQY
TRBV7-3	NA	TRBJ1-2	TRBD1	ASSPRPGGYGYT
TRBV10-2	NA	TRBJ2-3	NA	ASILVAGDTQY
TRBV19	NA	TRBJ1-3	NA	ASSMASSGNTIY
TRBV27	once	TRBJ1-2	TRBD1	ASSSGQGADGYT
TRBV30	NA	TRBJ1-2	TRBD1	AWSVLGTVSYGYT
TRBV5-5	NA	TRBJ1-5	NA	ASSFLSGFNQPQH
TRBV29-1	NA	TRBJ2-1	NA	SVQGLRSSYNEQF
TRBV28	once	TRBJ2-7	TRBD2	VVAGGSYEQY
TRBV7-2	NA	TRBJ2-1	NA	ASSLGPQGGNEQF
TRBV6-5	NA	TRBJ1-2	TRBD1	ASSEDRGEYGYT
TRBV4-1	NA	TRBJ1-2	TRBD1	ASSHPRDSTGPTDGYT
TRBV5-1	NA	TRBJ1-1	TRBD1	ASSWTGENTEAF
TRBV5-1	once	TRBJ1-1	NA	ASSLTQGTTEAF
TRBV6-5	once	NA	TRBD2	ASTPRGVYSYEQY
TRBV13	few	TRBJ2-1	NA	ASSLLAAYNEQF
TRBV18	NA	TRBJ2-2	TRBD2	ASSPTSGAGELF
TRBV7-8	NA	TRBJ1-5	TRBD1	ASSLEGADSNQPRH
TRBV7-3	once	TRBJ2-1	TRBD2	ASRSLAGDLNEQF
TRBV18	few	TRBJ1-5	NA	ASSPVPYNQPQH
TRBV7-9	NA	TRBJ1-3	NA	ASSKEGTFGSGNTIY
TRBV30	NA	TRBJ2-7	NA	AWSVTGWRSYEQY
TRBV2	NA	TRBJ2-6	TRBD1	ASRPTGTGANGLT
TRBV18	NA	TRBJ2-2	TRBD1	ASPRTTGTSTGELF
TRBV30	NA	TRBJ2-7	TRBD2	AWSWGGITYEQY
TRBV30	few	TRBJ2-7	TRBD1	AWSRGQGEQY